This TCR beta chain came from a study of multiple sclerosis patients with progressive multifocal leukoencephalopathy. Every PCR reaction included synthetic inline CDR3 controls for all V-J pairings. Produced via immunoSEQ multiplex PCR; TCRdb's table is partial and in-frame only. The table lists more than 30,000 clones, 87% of them singletons, with about 5.7% in the top ten. For this clone: Its antigen remains unidentified.

In germline, CDR1 is SGHNT, CDR2 YYREEE (reference sequence). V dropped 4 bases and J dropped 1 base, with 18 bases sitting between them. The CDR3 has 16 residues. Study findings and constraints: Less diverse TRB repertoires were suggested in most PML patients.

Time point denoted: time of PML onset. The specimen was PBMCs, collected from a patient treated with natalizumab. This sequence originates from a woman between 35 and 50 years old with progressive multifocal leukoencephalopathy. V is TRBV5-4 and J is TRBJ2-7; maybe TRBD2 (5 bases). This chain's CDR3 is CASSPQWTPDSYEQYF. Written as DNA, the CDR3 is TGTGCCAGCAGCCCCCAATGGACTCCGGATTCCTACGAGCAGTACTTC.